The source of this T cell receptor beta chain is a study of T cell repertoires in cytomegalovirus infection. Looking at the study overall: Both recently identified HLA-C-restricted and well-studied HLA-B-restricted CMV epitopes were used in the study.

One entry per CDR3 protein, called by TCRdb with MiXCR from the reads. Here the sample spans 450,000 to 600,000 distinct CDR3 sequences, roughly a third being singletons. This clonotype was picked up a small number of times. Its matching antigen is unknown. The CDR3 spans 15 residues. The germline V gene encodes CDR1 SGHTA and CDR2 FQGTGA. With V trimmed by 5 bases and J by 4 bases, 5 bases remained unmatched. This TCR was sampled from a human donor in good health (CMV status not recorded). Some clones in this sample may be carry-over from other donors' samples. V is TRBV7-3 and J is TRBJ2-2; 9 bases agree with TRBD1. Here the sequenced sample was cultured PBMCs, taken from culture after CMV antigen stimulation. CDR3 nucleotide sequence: TGTGCCAGCAGCACAGGGGGCGCCGGCACCGGGGAGCTGTTTTTT. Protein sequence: CASSTGGAGTGELFF.